The 24 T cell receptor beta chains reported below all come from one sample, sequenced in a study of neurological immune-mediated disorders. The time point was: longitudinal time-point 3. TCRdb ran MiXCR on the 5' RACE reads and lists one entry per CDR3 protein. The sample consists of roughly 50,000 distinct CDR3 sequences, roughly 13% of them appearing once. The sequenced sample consisted of PBMCs. The receptors here all came from a male donor with HTLV-1-associated myelopathy (HAM/TSP).

This clonotype has a count of ten or more. This chain uses TRBV5-5 with TRBJ2-1; a possible D gene is TRBD2 (5 bases). Germline V lookup: CDR1 SGHKS, CDR2 YYEKEE (reference sequence). Between the trimmed V and J ends, which lost 1 base and 4 bases, there was a span of 12 bases. This CDR3 region has 15 residues. CDR3 in DNA: TGTGCCAGCAGCTTGCTGGCGTCGGGGTACAATGAGCAGTTCTTC. Its protein is CASSLLASGYNEQFF.

This clonotype was detected ten times or more. The chain has TRBV5-5 and TRBJ1-1; D gene ambiguous. CDR1 SGHKS and CDR2 YYEKEE come from the germline V gene (reference sequence). The CDR3 contains 15 residues. Trimming removed 0 bases at V and 0 bases at J, with 9 bases between. The CDR3 here is CASSLEVHMNTEAFF. In DNA, the CDR3 is TGTGCCAGCAGCTTGGAAGTACACATGAACACTGAAGCTTTCTTT.

This clonotype has at least ten counts. The rearrangement uses TRBV7-2 and TRBJ1-5; D may be TRBD1 (6 bases). The CDR3 sequence is 14 residues long. V gave up 5 bases and J gave up 2 bases, with 10 bases separating them. Germline V lookup: CDR1 SGHTA, CDR2 FQGNSA. For the CDR3, the DNA is TGTGCCAGCAGCCCGAACAGGGGCAATCAGCCCCAGCATTTT. It specifies CASSPNRGNQPQHF.

This clonotype was found a few times. The chain combines TRBV18 with TRBJ2-7; D ambiguous. The CDR3 runs to 13 residues. V shed 1 base and J shed 2 bases, with 6 bases lying between them. Germline V gene lookup returns CDR1 KGHSH and CDR2 LQKENI. As DNA, the CDR3 is TGTGCCAGCTCACCACAGAATCCCTACGAGCAGTACTTC. Protein: CASSPQNPYEQYF. Supplemented by reference TRBV18 and TRBJ2-7, the full variable domain reads NAGVMQNPRHLVRRRGQEARLRCSPMKGHSHVYWYRQLPEEGLKFMVYLQKENIIDESGMPKERFSAEFPKEGPSILRIQQVVRGDSAAYFCASSPQNPYEQYFGPGTRLTVT.

This clonotype appeared many times. The chain is built from TRBV24-1 and TRBJ1-1, with D perhaps matching TRBD1 (5 bases). The CDR3 runs 16 residues. The germline V and J ends were trimmed by 2 bases and 2 bases, with 14 bases remaining between them. Germline assignment: CDR1 KGHDR and CDR2 SFDVKD. CDR3 sequence: CATSDSGPGKNTEAFF. The DNA for the CDR3 is TGTGCCACCAGTGATTCGGGGCCAGGGAAAAACACTGAAGCTTTCTTT.

Many counts were recorded for this clonotype. V and J are TRBV5-1 and TRBJ1-2; weak D call: TRBD1 (6 bases). In germline, CDR1 is SGHRS, CDR2 YFSETQ. Between the trimmed V and J ends, which lost 4 bases and 8 bases, there was a span of 27 bases. The CDR3 is made up of 17 amino acids. Written as DNA, the CDR3 is TGCGCCAGCAGCATAGGCGGGAACAGGGATGCCCTATTGGGCTACACCTTC. Protein product: CASSIGGNRDALLGYTF.

Many counts were recorded for this clonotype. The chain is built from TRBV7-8 and TRBJ2-1; 10 bases match TRBD2. There are 17 residues in the CDR3. Germline lookup yields CDR1 SGHVS and CDR2 FQNEAQ. V lost 1 base and J lost 7; bases outside the gene matches: 10. The CDR3 loop is CASSLEGSSGGGNEQFF. For the CDR3, the DNA is TGTGCCAGCAGCTTAGAAGGTTCTAGCGGGGGTGGGAATGAGCAGTTCTTC.

This clonotype has a count of ten or more. The gene calls are TRBV5-1 and TRBJ2-7, with TRBD2 matching 8 bases. This CDR3 spans 14 amino acids. Germline CDR1 SGHRS, CDR2 YFSETQ. Germline trimming cut 0 bases from V and 7 bases from J; bases unmatched to any gene: 6. The CDR3 coding sequence is TGCGCCAGCAGCTTGGCCGGGGGGGTCGGAGAGCAGTACTTC. Its protein product is CASSLAGGVGEQYF.

This clonotype was observed many times. In DNA form, the CDR3 reads TGCGCCAGCAGTTTGACAGGGGGTAATAGCGGCTACACCTTC. Translation: CASSLTGGNSGYTF. The chain is built from TRBV5-1 and TRBJ1-2, with 9 bases aligning to TRBD1. This CDR3 has 14 amino acids. J gave up 8 bases and V 5 bases, and 10 bases lay outside the gene matches. CDR1 and CDR2 (germline): SGHRS, YFSETQ.

This clonotype came up many times. This chain joins TRBV28 and TRBJ2-7; 7 bases agree with TRBD1. CDR3 length: 12 amino acids. Germline assignment: CDR1 MDHEN and CDR2 SYDVKM. J was trimmed by 7 bases and V by 6 bases; bases with no gene match: 6. As DNA, the CDR3 is TGTGCCAGCAGGGAGAGGGGGCTTGAGCAGTACTTC. It encodes CASRERGLEQYF.

This clonotype came up many times. The chain recombines TRBV20-1 with TRBJ1-1; D is uncertain. The CDR3 runs to 11 residues. CDR1 DFQATT and CDR2 SNEGSKA come from the germline V gene (reference sequence). Trimming pared 1 base from V and 11 bases from J, leaving 11 bases between. CDR3 nucleotide sequence: TGCAGTGCTAGAGTAAAAGACCTCGCTTTCTTT. It yields the protein CSARVKDLAFF.

The chain links TRBV18 to TRBJ2-2, with D possibly matching TRBD1 (5 bases). V lost 5 bases, J lost 13 bases, and 14 bases lay in between. Germline V gene sequence: CDR1 KGHSH, CDR2 LQKENI. The CDR3 runs 12 residues. The CDR3 region has the DNA TGTGCCAGCTCAGAGGACACCCTGGCGCTGTTTTTT. Its protein product is CASSEDTLALFF.

This clonotype was found many times. The chain links TRBV4-2 to TRBJ2-7; D call uncertain. The CDR3 extends over 15 amino acids. In germline, CDR1 is LGHNA, CDR2 YNFKEQ. The V gene lost 3 bases and the J gene lost 2 bases, with 14 bases spanning the gap. The chain's CDR3 is CASSQTHALTYEQYF. CDR3 nucleotides: TGTGCCAGCAGCCAGACCCATGCATTGACCTACGAGCAGTACTTC.

This clonotype was counted ten times or more. The CDR3 loop reads CASSPSLSLQETQYF. DNA of the CDR3: TGTGCCAGCAGCCCTTCCCTAAGCCTGCAAGAGACCCAGTACTTC. The V call is TRBV9, the J call TRBJ2-5; D gene uncertain. The CDR3 contains 15 residues. The V gene lost 4 bases and the J gene lost 2 bases, with 15 bases spanning the gap. Germline values: CDR1 SGDLS, CDR2 YYNGEE.

This clonotype was counted ten times or more. The V gene is TRBV7-2, the J gene TRBJ2-2, with D hard to call. Germline V gene lookup returns CDR1 SGHTA and CDR2 FQGNSA. CDR3 length: 11 amino acids. V was clipped by 1 base and J by 10 bases, with 4 bases between them. CDR3 DNA: TGTGCCAGCAGCTTAGATGTGGAGCTGTTTTTT. Encoded protein: CASSLDVELFF.

This clonotype was detected many times. The V call is TRBV5-5, the J call TRBJ1-5; no firm D call. The germline V gene has CDR1 SGHKS and CDR2 YYEKEE (reference sequence). The CDR3 is 16 amino acids. Trimming pared 0 bases from V and 0 bases from J, leaving 10 bases between. The CDR3: CASSLGIHNSNQPQHF. DNA for the CDR3: TGTGCCAGCAGCTTGGGCATCCATAATAGCAATCAGCCCCAGCATTTT.

This clonotype was observed many times. The genes are TRBV5-1 and TRBJ2-3, with D uncertain. Germline CDR1 reads SGHRS; CDR2 reads YFSETQ. V was shortened by 2 bases and J by 0 bases, with 7 bases between the two germline ends. The CDR3 extends over 14 amino acids. CDR3: CASSLMISTDTQYF. The CDR3, as DNA: TGCGCCAGCAGCTTAATGATTAGCACAGATACGCAGTATTTT.

Many counts were recorded for this clonotype. CDR3 sequence reads: CASSPPRGGGEQFF. The CDR3 DNA follows: TGTGCCAGCTCACCACCGCGGGGGGGTGGCGAGCAGTTCTTC. The chain has TRBV18 and TRBJ2-1, with TRBD2 matching over 9 bases. Germline V gene lookup returns CDR1 KGHSH and CDR2 LQKENI. After removal of 0 bases from V and 10 bases from J, the junction contained 4 bases not matched to a gene. This CDR3 contains 14 residues.

The chain couples TRBV5-1 to TRBJ2-7; D remains ambiguous. V was pared by 3 bases and J by 1 base, with 11 bases between. The length of the CDR3 is 14 residues. Germline V gives CDR1 SGHRS, CDR2 YFSETQ. CDR3 region: CASSWGGVSYEQYF. As DNA, the CDR3 is TGCGCCAGCAGCTGGGGTGGGGTATCCTACGAGCAGTACTTC.

This clonotype occurred many times. The chain couples TRBV9 to TRBJ1-4; D is unresolved. V was cut by 6 bases and J by 8 bases, with 20 bases left in between. Germline CDR1 reads SGDLS; CDR2 reads YYNGEE. This CDR3 comprises 15 residues. CDR3 sequence: CASTHRGEVGEKLFF. The CDR3 nucleotides are TGTGCCAGCACCCATAGAGGAGAGGTTGGAGAAAAACTGTTTTTT.

This clonotype was found many times. The rearrangement links TRBV18 to TRBJ2-7, with D tentatively TRBD2 (5 bases). This CDR3 spans 13 amino acids. With 0 bases removed from V and 3 bases from J, the gap between germline ends came to 6 bases. Looked up from germline, CDR1 is KGHSH and CDR2 is LQKENI. CDR3 nucleotide sequence: TGTGCCAGCTCACCACCGAGCGGCTACGAGCAGTACTTC. The encoded protein is CASSPPSGYEQYF.

J is TRBJ2-5 and V is TRBV18; D not resolved. Trimming removed 1 base at V and 5 bases at J, with 8 bases between. This CDR3 is built from 13 residues. CDR1 and CDR2 from the germline V gene are KGHSH and LQKENI. CDR3 nucleotide sequence: TGTGCCAGCTCACCACTTAACGGGGAGACCCAGTACTTC. It specifies CASSPLNGETQYF.

This clonotype was recorded at least ten times. The genes are TRBV20-1 and TRBJ2-3; 7 nucleotides agree with TRBD2. CDR3 length: 14 residues. Germline assignment: CDR1 DFQATT and CDR2 SNEGSKA (reference sequence). Unmatched junction bases numbered 5, after V lost 1 base and J lost 4 bases. The chain's CDR3 is CSARAVAGADTQYF. The CDR3, as DNA: TGCAGTGCTAGAGCCGTGGCGGGGGCAGATACGCAGTATTTT.

This clonotype was observed at least ten times. This chain uses TRBV4-3 with TRBJ2-2, with a weak D call TRBD2 (5 bases). The V gene's germline CDR1 is LGHNA and CDR2 YSLEER. The V end lost 4 bases, the J end lost 4 bases, and 13 bases lay between the germline ends. The CDR3 is 15 amino acids. The CDR3 is CASSPVGEGTGELFF. The CDR3 nucleotides read TGCGCCAGCAGCCCCGTAGGCGAGGGCACCGGGGAGCTGTTTTTT.